Listed below are T cell receptor beta chains from one sample, sequenced in a study of CD8 T cells in Susac syndrome. TCRdb used MiXCR to reprocess the immunoSEQ multiplex PCR reads, holding one entry per CDR3 protein. This table holds tens of thousands of distinct CDR3 sequences, roughly nine tenths found once. Sequencing input: CD8+ T cells from PBMCs. These receptors originate from a human donor with multiple sclerosis. The CDR3 runs from the conserved cysteine through the conserved F or W. The D gene is left open where the match is weak. Clone size is stated in some rows and not others, as once, few, many or a class when expanded.

TRBV30	TRBJ1-2	NA	NA	CAWRNRDYYGYTF	TGTGCCTGGCGTAACCGGGACTACTATGGCTACACCTTC
TRBV19	TRBJ2-2	NA	TRBD1	CATGQGGTGELFF	TGTGCCACGGGACAGGGGGGGACCGGGGAGCTGTTTTTT
TRBV3-1	TRBJ1-5	NA	NA	CASSHEGTQPQHF	TGTGCCAGCAGCCATGAGGGCACACAGCCCCAGCATTTT
TRBV5-4	TRBJ1-6	NA	NA	CASSWSGNSPLHF	TGTGCCAGCAGCTGGAGTGGTAATTCACCCCTCCACTTT
TRBV6-5	TRBJ2-1	NA	TRBD2	CASSHAGVRFF	TGTGCCAGCAGTCATGCGGGGGTGCGGTTCTTC
TRBV12-3/TRBV12-4	TRBJ2-2	NA	NA	CASRGPTGELFF	TGTGCCAGCAGGGGGCCGACCGGGGAGCTGTTTTTT
TRBV9	TRBJ2-2	NA	NA	CASSVAGSGELFF	TGTGCCAGCAGCGTAGCAGGCTCCGGGGAGCTGTTTTTT
TRBV6-2/TRBV6-3	TRBJ1-5	NA	NA	CASSYDRYNSNQPQHF	TGTGCCAGCAGTTATGACAGGTACAATAGCAATCAGCCCCAGCATTTT
TRBV25-1	TRBJ1-5	NA	NA	CASSPTDQPQHF	TGTGCCAGCAGTCCGACAGATCAGCCCCAGCATTTT
TRBV11-3	TRBJ2-3	NA	TRBD2	CASSLGTSGGTDTQYF	TGTGCCAGCAGCCTGGGAACTAGCGGGGGCACAGATACGCAGTATTTT
TRBV30	TRBJ1-2	once	NA	CAWSTARGGGYTF	TGTGCCTGGAGTACAGCCCGGGGCGGAGGCTACACCTTC
TRBV4-1	TRBJ2-3	NA	TRBD1	CASSQARTGASTDTQYF	TGCGCCAGCAGCCAAGCCAGGACAGGGGCTAGCACAGATACGCAGTATTTT
TRBV30	TRBJ2-7	NA	TRBD2	CAWSGREGYEQYF	TGTGCCTGGAGTGGGCGGGAGGGCTACGAGCAGTACTTC
TRBV19	TRBJ1-6	NA	NA	CASSSVGGVGGFASPLHF	TGTGCCAGTAGTTCCGTCGGAGGGGTCGGGGGATTTGCTTCACCCCTCCACTTT
TRBV9	TRBJ1-4	NA	TRBD1	CASSVGDRLGKLFF	TGTGCCAGCAGCGTAGGGGACAGACTTGGAAAACTGTTTTTT
TRBV12-3/TRBV12-4	TRBJ2-5	once	NA	CASTLGLIQETQYF	TGTGCCAGCACCCTAGGACTGATCCAAGAGACCCAGTACTTC
TRBV9	TRBJ2-3	once	NA	CASSAFPTGSTDTQYF	TGTGCCAGCAGCGCCTTCCCTACAGGGAGCACAGATACGCAGTATTTT
TRBV19	TRBJ1-1	NA	NA	CASKADQVEEAFF	TGTGCCAGTAAGGCTGATCAGGTCGAAGAAGCTTTCTTT
TRBV28	TRBJ2-7	once	TRBD2	CASSFRLAGGEQYF	TGTGCCAGCAGTTTTCGGCTAGCGGGAGGCGAGCAGTACTTC
TRBV29-1	TRBJ2-3	NA	NA	CSDRAGEEDTQYF	TGCAGCGACCGAGCTGGAGAGGAAGATACGCAGTATTTT
TRBV20-1	TRBJ2-1	NA	NA	CSARPETMGFYNEQFF	TGCAGTGCTAGACCTGAGACTATGGGATTTTACAATGAGCAGTTCTTC
TRBV10-1	TRBJ1-1	NA	NA	CASSESGEMNTEAFF	TGCGCCAGCAGTGAGTCTGGGGAGATGAACACTGAAGCTTTCTTT
TRBV4-1	TRBJ2-5	once	TRBD2	CASKPGLAGSQETQYF	TGCGCCAGCAAACCGGGACTAGCGGGTTCCCAAGAGACCCAGTACTTC
TRBV4-1	TRBJ1-5	NA	NA	CASGSNQPQHF	TGCGCCAGCGGGAGTAATCAGCCCCAGCATTTT
TRBV4-3	TRBJ2-1	NA	TRBD1	CASSLKGRGQGKYNEQFF	TGCGCCAGCAGCCTAAAGGGGAGAGGACAGGGAAAGTACAATGAGCAGTTCTTC
TRBV9	TRBJ2-7	NA	NA	CASNPLGDEDEQYF	TGTGCCAGTAATCCACTAGGGGATGAGGACGAGCAGTACTTC
TRBV20-1	TRBJ2-3	NA	TRBD2	CSARVGMPLPGLAGGWRGDTQYF	TGCAGTGCTAGAGTGGGGATGCCCTTACCGGGACTAGCGGGAGGGTGGCGGGGAGATACGCAGTATTTT
TRBV7-8	TRBJ2-5	NA	NA	CASSLVEGDQETQYF	TGTGCCAGCAGCTTAGTCGAAGGGGACCAAGAGACCCAGTACTTC
TRBV27	TRBJ1-1	NA	NA	CASSFPGGTEAFF	TGTGCCAGCAGTTTCCCCGGGGGGACTGAAGCTTTCTTT
TRBV27	TRBJ2-7	NA	NA	CASGYTQYEQYF	TGTGCCAGTGGCTATACCCAATACGAGCAGTACTTC
TRBV7-2	TRBJ1-2	NA	NA	CASSLLAPVPNYGYTF	TGTGCCAGCAGCTTATTAGCCCCGGTCCCTAACTATGGCTACACCTTC
TRBV12-3/TRBV12-4	TRBJ2-5	NA	NA	CASSLMGMGDQETQYF	TGTGCCAGCAGTTTAATGGGAATGGGAGACCAAGAGACCCAGTACTTC
TRBV6-5	TRBJ1-1	NA	NA	CASSYSTGIEAFF	TGTGCCAGCAGTTACTCGACGGGGATAGAAGCTTTCTTT
TRBV6-5	TRBJ2-2	NA	TRBD1	CASSYSDRTTGELFF	TGTGCCAGCAGTTACTCGGACAGGACCACCGGGGAGCTGTTTTTT
TRBV27	TRBJ2-4	NA	NA	CASSSSSSLAKNIQYF	TGTGCCAGCAGTTCTTCAAGCTCACTAGCCAAAAACATTCAGTACTTC
TRBV28	TRBJ1-1	NA	TRBD1	CAARPLSTGGTEAFF	TGTGCCGCCCGCCCCCTGTCGACAGGGGGGACTGAAGCTTTCTTT
TRBV6-5	TRBJ2-2	NA	NA	CASSYGVATGELFF	TGTGCCAGCAGTTACGGAGTTGCGACCGGGGAGCTGTTTTTT
TRBV19	TRBJ1-5	NA	TRBD1	CASRAGGGIQPQHF	TGTGCCAGTAGAGCAGGAGGGGGCATTCAGCCCCAGCATTTT
TRBV12-3/TRBV12-4	TRBJ1-5	once	NA	CASSWGAGPTNQPQHF	TGTGCCAGCAGTTGGGGGGCGGGGCCGACAAATCAGCCCCAGCATTTT
TRBV5-6	TRBJ1-1	NA	NA	CASSLWGIYSRMNTEAFF	TGTGCCAGCAGCTTGTGGGGGATATATTCCCGAATGAACACTGAAGCTTTCTTT
TRBV7-8	TRBJ2-7	NA	NA	CASSLALEGASEQYF	TGTGCCAGCAGCTTAGCGCTAGAAGGTGCCTCCGAGCAGTACTTC